The 26 T cell receptor beta chains listed next were all sequenced from one sample in a study of T cell responses to AZD1222 COVID-19 vaccine. Produced via immunoSEQ multiplex PCR; TCRdb's table is partial and in-frame only. The sample carries fewer than 150,000 clones, more than 75% recorded once. The sequencing used peripheral blood, collected 28 days after the second AZD1222 dose. The receptors originated from an adult who received the AZD1222 COVID-19 vaccine.

The chain recombines TRBV5-6 with TRBJ1-2; 7 nucleotides align to TRBD1. V dropped 5 bases and J dropped 6; count of bases not matched to a gene: 7. Germline CDR1 SGHDT, CDR2 YYEEEE. This CDR3 spans 13 amino acids. This chain's CDR3 is CASRTGQSHGYTF. In nucleotides, the CDR3 is TGTGCCAGCAGGACGGGACAGTCCCATGGCTACACCTTC.

The chain has TRBV19 and TRBJ1-4, with 10 bases fitting TRBD1. The CDR3 loop spans 14 amino acids. Per germline, CDR1 LNHDA and CDR2 SQIVND (reference sequence). With 3 bases clipped from V and 8 bases from J, the junction kept 3 bases outside the gene matches. The CDR3: CASSMGQGREKLFF. The CDR3 nucleotides are TGTGCCAGTAGTATGGGACAGGGGCGAGAAAAACTGTTTTTT.

The CDR3 coding sequence is TGTGCCAGCAGTTATTTAGGGCCAGGCACTGAAGCTTTCTTT. Translation: CASSYLGPGTEAFF. The V and J genes are TRBV27 and TRBJ1-1; D remains unclear. Germline V lookup: CDR1 MNHEY, CDR2 SMNVEV (reference sequence). The CDR3 is 14 amino acids. The ends were cut back, 4 bases at V and 4 bases at J, with 13 bases in the middle.

The V gene is TRBV6-4, the J gene TRBJ2-2; no firm D call. The V and J ends lost 5 bases and 1 base respectively, with 8 bases between them. Germline V lookup: CDR1 MRHNA, CDR2 SNTAGT. CDR3 length: 14 amino acids. The CDR3 spells CASSKGMNTGELFF. The CDR3 region has the DNA TGTGCCAGCAGTAAAGGAATGAACACCGGGGAGCTGTTTTTT.

This clone came up a few times. The gene calls are TRBV30 and TRBJ1-1, with 10 positions matching TRBD1. From germline, CDR1 is GTSNPN and CDR2 SVGIG (reference sequence). The ends lost 3 bases at V and 1 base at J; junction bases unmatched: 8. This CDR3 contains 16 residues. In DNA form, the CDR3 reads TGTGCCTGGAGCCCTACGGGACAGGGGAAGAACACTGAAGCTTTCTTT. This gives the protein CAWSPTGQGKNTEAFF.

This chain links TRBV25-1 with TRBJ1-1, with TRBD1 matching 8 bases. Germline loops: CDR1 MGHDK, CDR2 SYGVNS. This CDR3 has 14 amino acids. V shed 4 bases, J shed 0 bases, and the junction held 1 base outside the gene matches. The CDR3 nucleotides read TGTGCCAGCAGTGGGACAGGGCTGAACACTGAAGCTTTCTTT. This sequence encodes CASSGTGLNTEAFF. Full variable domain (missing parts from reference TRBV25-1 and TRBJ1-1): EADIYQTPRYLVIGTGKKITLECSQTMGHDKMYWYQQDPGMELHLIHYSYGVNSTEKGDLSSESTVSRIRTEHFPLTLESARPSHTSQYLCASSGTGLNTEAFFGQGTRLTVV.

This chain uses TRBV6-5 with TRBJ2-7; 7 bases are shared with TRBD1. J was trimmed by 0 bases and V by 10 bases; bases with no gene match: 6. CDR1 is MNHEY and CDR2 is SVGAGI in the germline V gene. This CDR3 region has 13 residues. CDR3 bases: TGTGCCACAGGACAGGTTCCCTCCTACGAGCAGTACTTC. It encodes CATGQVPSYEQYF.

The V call is TRBV18, the J call TRBJ1-1, with TRBD1 identical over 11 bases. The CDR3 is 16 amino acids. V shed 3 bases and J 7 bases; nucleotides not matched to a gene: 10. CDR1 is KGHSH, CDR2 LQKENI, per germline. The CDR3 coding sequence is TGTGCCAGCTCACCTGGACAGGGGGCCGGAATTGGTGAAGCTTTCTTT. Protein: CASSPGQGAGIGEAFF.

The chain recombines TRBV19 with TRBJ2-7, with TRBD1 identical over 9 bases. This CDR3 comprises 16 residues. The germline gives CDR1 LNHDA, CDR2 SQIVND (reference sequence). Germline trimming cut 5 bases from V and 4 bases from J; bases unmatched to any gene: 12. The CDR3 sequence: CASSPSIGTGLYEQYF. In DNA, the CDR3 is TGTGCCAGTAGTCCCTCAATCGGGACAGGGTTGTACGAGCAGTACTTC.

The chain joins TRBV24-1 to TRBJ2-7, with 8 nucleotides matching TRBD2. With V trimmed by 3 bases and J by 2 bases, 20 bases remained unmatched. The V gene's germline CDR1 is KGHDR and CDR2 SFDVKD. The CDR3 is 20 amino acids. CDR3: CATSDEQREPEKNMAYEQYF. Here the CDR3 DNA reads TGTGCCACCAGTGATGAGCAGCGGGAGCCCGAGAAAAATATGGCCTACGAGCAGTACTTC.

V usage is TRBV27 and J usage is TRBJ2-7; D is undetermined. V dropped 3 bases and J dropped 4 bases, with 4 bases sitting between them. The CDR3 is 11 amino acids. The germline V gene has CDR1 MNHEY and CDR2 SMNVEV (reference sequence). The CDR3 nucleotides read TGTGCCAGCAGTTTTAGGTACGAGCAGTACTTC. Translating gives CASSFRYEQYF.

The chain combines TRBV7-2 with TRBJ2-7; 10 nucleotides line up with TRBD2. Germline lookup yields CDR1 SGHTA and CDR2 FQGNSA. The CDR3 loop spans 16 amino acids. After removal of 5 bases from V and 0 bases from J, the junction contained 7 bases not matched to a gene. The CDR3 sequence: CASSRSSGSVSYEQYF. CDR3 in DNA: TGTGCCAGCAGCCGCTCTAGCGGGAGTGTCTCCTACGAGCAGTACTTC.

DNA for the CDR3: TGTGCCAGTAGAACCAGGGGGCGCGACTATGGCTACACCTTC. It is translated as CASRTRGRDYGYTF. The J gene is TRBJ1-2, the V gene TRBV19, with 8 nucleotides matching TRBD1. The J segment lost 3 bases and the V segment lost 6 bases, leaving 6 bases of the junction unmatched. From germline, CDR1 is LNHDA and CDR2 SQIVND (reference sequence). The CDR3 consists of 14 residues. Full variable domain (missing parts from reference TRBV19 and TRBJ1-2): DGGITQSPKYLFRKEGQNVTLSCEQNLNHDAMYWYRQDPGQGLRLIYYSQIVNDFQKGDIAEGYSVSREKKESFPLTVTSAQKNPTAFYLCASRTRGRDYGYTFGSGTRLTVV.

V and J are TRBV4-3 and TRBJ2-5; TRBD1 aligns across 7 bases. Germline CDR1 LGHNA, CDR2 YSLEER. CDR3 length: 16 amino acids. The junction had 8 bases not matched to a gene; V was cut back by 1 base and J by 3 bases. The CDR3 nucleotides read TGCGCCAGCAGCCAAGCCGCAGGGGGTGCCAAAGAGACCCAGTACTTC. Amino acid sequence: CASSQAAGGAKETQYF.

This chain joins TRBV10-1 and TRBJ1-1, with D unresolved. The V end was cut by 7 bases, the J end by 1 base, with 19 bases between. The CDR3 runs to 16 residues. Germline CDR1 reads WNHNN; CDR2 reads SYGVQD (reference sequence). The CDR3 loop reads CASNRCPIGENTEAFF. The CDR3 bases are TGCGCCAGCAACCGCTGCCCCATTGGAGAGAACACTGAAGCTTTCTTT.

This clone showed up just a few times. The chain has TRBV7-9 and TRBJ1-2, with a possible D match to TRBD1 (5 bases). V was trimmed by 3 bases and J by 4 bases, leaving 15 bases between them. This CDR3 has 15 residues. Germline values: CDR1 SEHNR, CDR2 FQNEAQ (reference sequence). The CDR3 protein is CASSFPEGLAYGYTF. The DNA for the CDR3 is TGTGCCAGCAGCTTCCCCGAGGGGCTGGCCTATGGCTACACCTTC.

This clone was seen more than once but under ten times. This sequence joins TRBV20-1 and TRBJ1-2, with D possibly being TRBD1 (5 bases). CDR1 DFQATT and CDR2 SNEGSKA come from the germline V gene (reference sequence). Trimming removed 3 bases from V and 0 bases from J, with 14 bases in between. This CDR3 contains 15 residues. The CDR3 coding sequence is TGCAGTGCTAGTATTGAGGGGAGGGCTAACTATGGCTACACCTTC. Protein: CSASIEGRANYGYTF.

This clone was seen only a few times. The genes are TRBV20-1 and TRBJ2-1; D is ambiguous. V dropped 3 bases and J dropped 1 base, with 10 bases sitting between them. In germline, CDR1 is DFQATT, CDR2 SNEGSKA (reference sequence). This CDR3 is built from 14 residues. CDR3 in DNA: TGCAGTGCTAGTTGGTGGCGGTCCTACAATGAGCAGTTCTTC. This translates into CSASWWRSYNEQFF.

J is TRBJ2-3 and V is TRBV5-1; TRBD2 aligns across 9 bases. This CDR3 is 14 amino acids long. V was clipped by 9 bases and J by 6 bases; unmatched bases: 11. Germline V CDR1 and CDR2: SGHRS, YFSETQ. The CDR3 reads CATKVAGVLDTQYF. Here the CDR3 DNA reads TGCGCCACCAAGGTAGCGGGGGTCTTGGATACGCAGTATTTT. The full variable domain, in which reference TRBV5-1 and TRBJ2-3 provide the parts outside the CDR3, is KAGVTQTPRYLIKTRGQQVTLSCSPISGHRSVSWYQQTPGQGLQFLFEYFSETQRNKGNFPGRFSGRQFSNSRSEMNVSTLELGDSALYLCATKVAGVLDTQYFGPGTRLTVL.

The chain has TRBV19 and TRBJ1-6; D not resolved. Germline V gives CDR1 LNHDA, CDR2 SQIVND (reference sequence). CDR3 length: 13 residues. Trimming took 1 base from V and 7 from J, leaving 5 bases between them. The CDR3 nucleotides are TGTGCCAGTAGTATAGCGCAGAATTCACCCCTCCACTTT. Its translation: CASSIAQNSPLHF.

In this sample, this clone turned up a few times. The chain employs TRBV7-8 and TRBJ2-7, with a tentative D call TRBD1 (5 bases). CDR1 and CDR2 from the germline V gene are SGHVS and FQNEAQ. The CDR3 consists of 15 residues. Trimming left V 3 bases short and J 7 bases short, with 19 bases between. Written as DNA, the CDR3 is TGTGCCAGCAGCTTTGTTGAGTCCAGGGATCGTGAGCAGTACTTC. This encodes CASSFVESRDREQYF.

This rearrangement joins TRBV7-2 to TRBJ2-3; 10 bases fit TRBD2. With 3 bases clipped from V and 2 bases from J, the junction kept 2 bases outside the gene matches. Germline loops: CDR1 SGHTA, CDR2 FQGNSA. This CDR3 comprises 15 residues. CDR3 nucleotide sequence: TGTGCCAGCAGCTTTACTAGCGGGGTCACAGATACGCAGTATTTT. This encodes CASSFTSGVTDTQYF.

This chain joins TRBV6-4 and TRBJ2-1; TRBD2 agrees at 8 bases. The CDR3 loop spans 15 amino acids. Germline-derived CDR1 and CDR2 are MRHNA and SNTAGT. J gave up 0 bases and V 6 bases, and 4 bases lay outside the gene matches. CDR3 residues: CASRRLASSYNEQFF. CDR3 bases: TGTGCCAGCAGGAGACTAGCGAGCTCCTACAATGAGCAGTTCTTC.

The V gene is TRBV6-5, the J gene TRBJ1-1; D is ambiguous. The CDR3 runs to 13 residues. Germline lookup yields CDR1 MNHEY and CDR2 SVGAGI. The V gene lost 6 bases and the J gene lost 3 bases, with 11 bases spanning the gap. The chain's CDR3 is CASRPPGHTEAFF. The CDR3 DNA follows: TGTGCCAGCAGACCTCCTGGGCACACTGAAGCTTTCTTT.

The chain employs TRBV7-2 and TRBJ2-3; no clear D. The V and J ends lost 1 base and 2 bases respectively, with 13 bases between them. The CDR3 has 16 amino acids. CDR1 and CDR2 (germline): SGHTA, FQGNSA. Here the CDR3 DNA reads TGTGCCAGCAGCTTAGGGTTTCCACGGTACACAGATACGCAGTATTTT. It encodes CASSLGFPRYTDTQYF.

The chain carries TRBV18 and TRBJ2-3; 12 nucleotides line up with TRBD2. The CDR3 contains 16 residues. V shed 4 bases and J 0 bases; nucleotides not matched to a gene: 2. CDR1 and CDR2 from the germline V gene are KGHSH and LQKENI. The CDR3 loop is CASSRTSGGSTDTQYF. DNA of the CDR3: TGTGCCAGCTCACGCACTAGCGGGGGGAGCACAGATACGCAGTATTTT.